A single sample is the source of the 30 T cell receptor beta chains below, sequenced in a study of cytomegalovirus exposure and HLA in healthy donors. The primer mix had 60 Vbeta and 13 Jbeta primers. The protocol was immunoSEQ multiplex PCR, while the TCRdb copy is restricted to in-frame clones and leaves out a portion. The sample includes fewer than 200,000 clones, 65% to 90% of them seen just once. The sequenced material came from PBMCs. The receptor set was obtained from a human donor in good health.

This chain links TRBV7-9 with TRBJ1-1, with D possibly being TRBD1 (5 bases). Germline assignment: CDR1 SEHNR and CDR2 FQNEAQ (reference sequence). With 0 bases removed from V and 6 bases from J, the gap between germline ends came to 5 bases. The CDR3 sequence is 12 residues long. The CDR3 nucleotides read TGTGCCAGCAGCTTAGCAGGGGCTGAAGCTTTCTTT. Protein: CASSLAGAEAFF.

This chain's CDR3 is CASSPTLRGEKLFF. Here the CDR3 DNA reads TGTGCCAGCAGCCCTACGCTGCGGGGTGAAAAACTGTTTTTT. The J gene is TRBJ1-4, the V gene TRBV7-9, with D unresolved. The ends were cut back, 5 bases at V and 7 bases at J, with 14 bases in the middle. Germline loops: CDR1 SEHNR, CDR2 FQNEAQ (reference sequence). CDR3 length equals 14 residues.

This chain joins TRBV6-5 and TRBJ1-2; D unclear. Germline V gene lookup returns CDR1 MNHEY and CDR2 SVGAGI. The length of the CDR3 is 13 residues. V lost 7 bases to trimming and J lost 5 bases, with 14 bases between them. The CDR3: CASKAETWYGYTF. The CDR3 DNA is TGTGCCAGCAAGGCAGAGACTTGGTATGGCTACACCTTC.

The chain recombines TRBV5-1 with TRBJ1-1; 7 bases match TRBD1. The CDR3 length is 14 residues. The germline V gene encodes CDR1 SGHRS and CDR2 YFSETQ. V shed 0 bases and J 2 bases; nucleotides not matched to a gene: 1. CDR3 region: CASSLEGANTEAFF. The CDR3 DNA follows: TGCGCCAGCAGCTTGGAGGGGGCTAACACTGAAGCTTTCTTT.

J is TRBJ2-1 and V is TRBV2; 13 bases are shared with TRBD2. The length of the CDR3 is 15 residues. CDR1 is SNHLY, CDR2 FYNNEI, per germline. V trimming: 5 bases; J trimming: 4 bases; junction bases outside the gene matches: 2. CDR3 bases: TGTGCCAGCAGTCCGACTAGCGGGGGGTACAATGAGCAGTTCTTC. This sequence encodes CASSPTSGGYNEQFF. Full variable domain (outside the CDR3, taken from reference TRBV2 and TRBJ2-1): EPEVTQTPSHQVTQMGQEVILRCVPISNHLYFYWYRQILGQKVEFLVSFYNNEISEKSEIFDDQFSVERPDGSNFTLKIRSTKLEDSAMYFCASSPTSGGYNEQFFGPGTRLTVL.

The chain has TRBV5-1 and TRBJ2-7; TRBD1 aligns across 9 bases. The germline V gene encodes CDR1 SGHRS and CDR2 YFSETQ. After removal of 3 bases from V and 7 bases from J, the junction contained 11 bases not matched to a gene. The CDR3 has 15 residues. Written as DNA, the CDR3 is TGCGCCAGCAGCTCGTCACAGGGGGCTATGGGGGAGCAGTACTTC. It is translated as CASSSSQGAMGEQYF.

V gene TRBV6-1 combines with J gene TRBJ2-7; 10 bases align to TRBD1. Germline V gives CDR1 MNHNS, CDR2 SASEGT. The CDR3 spans 13 residues. J was trimmed by 4 bases and V by 7 bases; bases with no gene match: 4. The CDR3 nucleotides read TGTGCCAGCACACGGACAGGGGGATACGAGCAGTACTTC. This translates into CASTRTGGYEQYF.

The J gene is TRBJ1-5, the V gene TRBV5-4; the D gene is possibly TRBD1 (5 bases). CDR3 length equals 14 residues. Trimming pared 4 bases from V and 7 bases from J, leaving 15 bases between. Germline CDR1 reads SGHNT; CDR2 reads YYREEE (reference sequence). In nucleotides, the CDR3 is TGTGCCAGCAGCGCGACGCCGGGGGAACAGCCCCAGCATTTT. Amino acid sequence: CASSATPGEQPQHF.

The rearrangement links TRBV27 to TRBJ1-5; D is perhaps TRBD1 (6 bases). The CDR3 spans 17 residues. Germline V CDR1 and CDR2: MNHEY, SMNVEV (reference sequence). The V and J ends lost 7 bases and 0 bases respectively, with 19 bases between them. CDR3 in amino acids: CASIHKRGRPSNQPQHF. CDR3 coding DNA: TGTGCCAGCATCCACAAGAGGGGGAGACCTAGCAATCAGCCCCAGCATTTT.

This clone occurred once. The chain uses TRBV4-3 and TRBJ1-4; 7 bases fit TRBD1. The V gene end was trimmed by 4 bases and the J gene end by 7 bases; junction bases not matched to a gene: 9. The CDR3 has 15 amino acids. Germline V lookup: CDR1 LGHNA, CDR2 YSLEER. The DNA for the CDR3 is TGCGCCAGCAGCCGAACCACAGGGGCGATTGAAAAACTGTTTTTT. It is translated as CASSRTTGAIEKLFF.

The gene calls are TRBV27 and TRBJ1-1, with 7 nucleotides matching TRBD1. In germline, CDR1 is MNHEY, CDR2 SMNVEV (reference sequence). The CDR3 length is 15 residues. Unmatched junction bases numbered 16, after V lost 5 bases and J lost 10 bases. The CDR3 DNA reads as TGTGCCAGCAGTGCAGAACCGTACAGGGGCGTCAGAGCTTTCTTT. The encoded protein is CASSAEPYRGVRAFF.

The V gene is TRBV9, the J gene TRBJ1-1; 8 nucleotides agree with TRBD1. The CDR3 loop spans 17 amino acids. V trimming: 3 bases; J trimming: 4 bases; junction bases outside the gene matches: 14. CDR1 and CDR2 (germline): SGDLS, YYNGEE. CDR3 in amino acids: CASSAHRDRKRGTEAFF. The CDR3 DNA follows: TGTGCCAGCAGCGCCCACCGGGACAGGAAACGGGGCACTGAAGCTTTCTTT.

V usage is TRBV4-3 and J usage is TRBJ1-1; the D gene is possibly TRBD1 (6 bases). V was pared by 1 base and J by 12 bases, with 21 bases between. Per germline, CDR1 LGHNA and CDR2 YSLEER. This CDR3 contains 15 residues. The CDR3 DNA reads TGCGCCAGCAGCCAAGGTACCCTTGGGGGCTCGGGCTCTTTCTTT. It translates to CASSQGTLGGSGSFF.

This chain uses TRBV2 with TRBJ2-6, with D perhaps matching TRBD1 (5 bases). The ends were cut back, 8 bases at V and 0 bases at J, with 14 bases in the middle. Per the germline V gene, CDR1 is SNHLY and CDR2 is FYNNEI. The CDR3 consists of 16 residues. The CDR3, as DNA: TGTGCCAGCTTTGGGGCTCCCTACTCTGGGGCCAACGTCCTGACTTTC. Its translation: CASFGAPYSGANVLTF.

The gene calls are TRBV25-1 and TRBJ2-7; weak D call: TRBD1 (5 bases). CDR1 MGHDK and CDR2 SYGVNS come from the germline V gene. Between the trimmed V and J ends, which lost 3 bases and 4 bases, there was a span of 16 bases. CDR3 length: 15 residues. The CDR3 spells CASSDNKGQRYEQYF. The DNA for the CDR3 is TGTGCCAGCAGTGATAATAAGGGGCAGAGATACGAGCAGTACTTC.

A single count supports this clone. The chain carries TRBV15 and TRBJ1-5, with 10 bases lining up with TRBD1. Germline V gives CDR1 LNHNV, CDR2 YYDKDF (reference sequence). Trimming took 5 bases from V and 3 from J; bases not matched to a gene: 7. This CDR3 is 16 amino acids long. Written as DNA, the CDR3 is TGTGCCACCAGCCCCGGGACAGGGGTTGACAATCAGCCCCAGCATTTT. Translated: CATSPGTGVDNQPQHF.

The rearrangement joins TRBV4-1 to TRBJ1-5; no clear D. From germline, CDR1 is MGHRA and CDR2 YSYEKL. This CDR3 is 15 amino acids long. V was trimmed by 3 bases and J by 0 bases, leaving 9 bases between them. DNA for the CDR3: TGCGCCAGCAGCCAGGGCAGATTTAGCAATCAGCCCCAGCATTTT. Protein product: CASSQGRFSNQPQHF.

The rearrangement uses TRBV5-1 and TRBJ2-3, with 15 bases fitting TRBD2. V lost 3 bases and J lost 2; bases outside the gene matches: 4. Per germline, CDR1 SGHRS and CDR2 YFSETQ. The CDR3 spans 17 residues. CDR3 sequence (DNA): TGCGCCAGCAGCTCAGGACTAGCGGGGGGGGCCACAGATACGCAGTATTTT. Its translation: CASSSGLAGGATDTQYF.

The chain recombines TRBV9 with TRBJ2-2; 7 bases agree with TRBD1. The germline V gene encodes CDR1 SGDLS and CDR2 YYNGEE. The CDR3 totals 15 residues. J was trimmed by 1 base and V by 5 bases; bases with no gene match: 5. The CDR3 protein is CASSPDRVNTGELFF. CDR3 coding DNA: TGTGCCAGCAGTCCTGACAGGGTGAACACCGGGGAGCTGTTTTTT.

J is TRBJ1-5 and V is TRBV6-5; 8 bases line up with TRBD1. The V and J ends lost 5 bases and 4 bases, in that order; junction bases with no gene match: 1. The CDR3 length is 13 residues. The germline gives CDR1 MNHEY, CDR2 SVGAGI. The CDR3 loop is CASSRQGNQPQHF. In nucleotides, the CDR3 is TGTGCCAGCAGTCGACAGGGGAATCAGCCCCAGCATTTT.

The sample holds one count of this clone. V gene TRBV5-1 combines with J gene TRBJ2-3, with a tentative D call TRBD2 (5 bases). The CDR3 contains 14 residues. Trimming left V 5 bases short and J 6 bases short, with 16 bases between. From germline, CDR1 is SGHRS and CDR2 YFSETQ. The CDR3 reads CASSKGLAIDTQYF. The CDR3 region has the DNA TGCGCCAGCAGTAAGGGTTTAGCGATCGATACGCAGTATTTT.

The chain uses TRBV7-8 and TRBJ2-5, with 7 bases identical to TRBD2. This CDR3 is built from 13 residues. V was pared by 5 bases and J by 12 bases, with 12 bases of the junction left unmatched. From germline, CDR1 is SGHVS and CDR2 FQNEAQ. DNA of the CDR3: TGTGCCAGCAGCCCACTCGGGAGGAGAGAAGAGTACTTC. As protein: CASSPLGRREEYF.

J is TRBJ2-3 and V is TRBV6-5; 14 positions agree with TRBD2. This CDR3 contains 15 residues. V lost 8 bases, J lost 2 bases, and 3 bases stayed unmatched. Germline V gives CDR1 MNHEY, CDR2 SVGAGI. This CDR3 is CASGGLAGATDTQYF. The DNA of the CDR3 is TGTGCCAGCGGGGGACTAGCGGGGGCCACAGATACGCAGTATTTT.

CDR3 protein: CASSSALGPGFEQYF. CDR3 bases: TGTGCCAGCAGCTCAGCTCTGGGGCCCGGATTCGAGCAGTACTTC. The V and J genes are TRBV7-2 and TRBJ2-5; maybe TRBD1 (5 bases). The tail of the sequence fits TRBJ2-7 better, so the J call may be wrong. Germline CDR1 reads SGHTA; CDR2 reads FQGNSA. This CDR3 has 15 amino acids.

J is TRBJ1-6 and V is TRBV5-1; a weak D match, TRBD1 (6 bases). Trimming took 0 bases from V and 10 from J, leaving 11 bases between them. There are 14 residues in the CDR3. Looked up from germline, CDR1 is SGHRS and CDR2 is YFSETQ. CDR3 DNA: TGCGCCAGCAGCTTGGAAGGGAGGGGGTCACCCCTCCACTTT. Amino acid sequence: CASSLEGRGSPLHF.

The CDR3 sequence: CATSGPDRASLVAFF. The CDR3 DNA sequence: TGTGCCACCAGCGGACCAGACAGGGCTTCGTTGGTGGCTTTCTTT. The V and J genes are TRBV15 and TRBJ1-1, with TRBD1 matching 7 bases. Germline V lookup: CDR1 LNHNV, CDR2 YYDKDF (reference sequence). The CDR3 loop spans 15 amino acids. After removal of 5 bases from V and 11 bases from J, the junction contained 17 bases not matched to a gene. The variable domain in full, completed from reference TRBV15 and TRBJ1-1, reads DAMVIQNPRYQVTQFGKPVTLSCSQTLNHNVMYWYQQKSSQAPKLLFHYYDKDFNNEADTPDNFQSRRPNTSFCFLDIRSPGLGDTAMYLCATSGPDRASLVAFFGQGTRLTVV.

The chain couples TRBV7-3 to TRBJ1-1; 8 nucleotides match TRBD1. This CDR3 region has 14 residues. In germline, CDR1 is SGHTA, CDR2 FQGTGA. J was trimmed by 5 bases and V by 5 bases; bases with no gene match: 7. The CDR3 DNA is TGTGCCAGCAGCCCCAGGACAGGGAGTACTGAAGCTTTCTTT. This translates into CASSPRTGSTEAFF.

The J gene is TRBJ1-4, the V gene TRBV5-1, with 7 bases aligning to TRBD1. CDR1 and CDR2 from the germline V gene are SGHRS and YFSETQ. The V and J ends lost 2 bases and 8 bases, in that order; junction bases with no gene match: 6. The CDR3 spans 14 residues. CDR3 region: CASSLSTGEEKLFF. As DNA, the CDR3 is TGCGCCAGCAGCTTATCCACAGGGGAAGAAAAACTGTTTTTT.

The chain links TRBV11-3 to TRBJ2-7, with D unclear. CDR3 length: 14 residues. CDR1 is SGHNT and CDR2 is YENEEA in the germline V gene. V dropped 5 bases and J dropped 2 bases, with 13 bases sitting between them. This CDR3 reads CASSISTHTYEQYF. The CDR3 nucleotides are TGTGCCAGCAGCATATCCACCCACACCTACGAGCAGTACTTC.

The rearrangement links TRBV6-6 to TRBJ2-5; D remains unclear. V lost 1 base and J lost 1, with 7 bases in between. Germline loops: CDR1 MNHNY, CDR2 SVGAGI (reference sequence). There are 14 residues in the CDR3. The CDR3 DNA sequence: TGTGCCAGCAGTTACTTAAACAGCCAAGAGACCCAGTACTTC. It yields the protein CASSYLNSQETQYF.